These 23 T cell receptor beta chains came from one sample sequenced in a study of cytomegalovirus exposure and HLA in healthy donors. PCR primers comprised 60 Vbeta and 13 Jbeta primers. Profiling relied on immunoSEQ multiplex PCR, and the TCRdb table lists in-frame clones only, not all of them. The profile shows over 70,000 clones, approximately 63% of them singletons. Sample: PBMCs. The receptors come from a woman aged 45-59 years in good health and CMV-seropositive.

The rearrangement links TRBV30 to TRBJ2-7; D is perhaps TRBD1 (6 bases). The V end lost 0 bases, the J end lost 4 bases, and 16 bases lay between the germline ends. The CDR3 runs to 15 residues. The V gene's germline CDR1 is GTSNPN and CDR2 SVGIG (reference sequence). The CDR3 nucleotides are TGTGCCTGGAGTGTATCCAGGGGTGGAAAGTACGAGCAGTACTTC. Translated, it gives CAWSVSRGGKYEQYF.

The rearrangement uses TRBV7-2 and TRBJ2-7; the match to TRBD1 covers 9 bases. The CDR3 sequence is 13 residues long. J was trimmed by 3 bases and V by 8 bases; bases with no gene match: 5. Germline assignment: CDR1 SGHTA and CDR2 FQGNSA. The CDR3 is CASRDRDFYEQYF. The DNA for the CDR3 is TGTGCCAGCCGGGACAGGGATTTCTACGAGCAGTACTTC.

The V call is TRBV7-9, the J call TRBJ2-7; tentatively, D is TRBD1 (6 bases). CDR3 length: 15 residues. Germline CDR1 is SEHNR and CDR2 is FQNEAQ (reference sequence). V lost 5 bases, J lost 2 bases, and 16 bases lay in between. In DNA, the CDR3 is TGTGCCAGCAGCCTCCGGACAGCGAAGCCCTACGAGCAGTACTTC. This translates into CASSLRTAKPYEQYF.

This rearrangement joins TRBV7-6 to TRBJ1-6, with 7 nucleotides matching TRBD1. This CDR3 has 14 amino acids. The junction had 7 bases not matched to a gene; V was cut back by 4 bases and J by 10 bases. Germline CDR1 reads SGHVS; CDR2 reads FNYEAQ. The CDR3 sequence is CASSSDRVMSPLHF. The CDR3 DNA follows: TGTGCCAGCAGCTCTGACAGGGTAATGTCACCCCTCCACTTT. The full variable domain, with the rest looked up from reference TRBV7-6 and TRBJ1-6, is GAGVSQSPRYKVTKRGQDVALRCDPISGHVSLYWYRQALGQGPEFLTYFNYEAQQDKSGLPNDRFSAERPEGSISTLTIQRTEQRDSAMYRCASSSDRVMSPLHFGNGTRLTVT.

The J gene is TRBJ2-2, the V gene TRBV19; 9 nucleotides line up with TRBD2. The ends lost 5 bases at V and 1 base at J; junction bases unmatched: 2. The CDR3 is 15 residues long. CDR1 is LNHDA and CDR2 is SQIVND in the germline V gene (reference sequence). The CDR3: CASSGLALNTGELFF. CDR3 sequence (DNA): TGTGCCAGTAGTGGACTAGCGCTGAACACCGGGGAGCTGTTTTTT. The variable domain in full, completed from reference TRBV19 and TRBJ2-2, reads DGGITQSPKYLFRKEGQNVTLSCEQNLNHDAMYWYRQDPGQGLRLIYYSQIVNDFQKGDIAEGYSVSREKKESFPLTVTSAQKNPTAFYLCASSGLALNTGELFFGEGSRLTVL.

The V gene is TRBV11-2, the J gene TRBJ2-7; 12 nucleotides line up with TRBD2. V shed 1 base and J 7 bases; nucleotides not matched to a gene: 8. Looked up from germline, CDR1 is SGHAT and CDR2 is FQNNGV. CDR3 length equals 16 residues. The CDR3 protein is CASSLGPSGRAVEQYF. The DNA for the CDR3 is TGTGCCAGCAGCTTAGGGCCTAGCGGGAGGGCCGTTGAGCAGTACTTC.

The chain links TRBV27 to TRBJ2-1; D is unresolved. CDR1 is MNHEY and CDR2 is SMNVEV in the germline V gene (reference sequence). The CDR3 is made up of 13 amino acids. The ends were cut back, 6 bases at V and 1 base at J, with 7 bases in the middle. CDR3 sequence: CASSSSSYNEQFF. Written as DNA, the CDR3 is TGTGCCAGCAGCTCTAGTTCCTACAATGAGCAGTTCTTC.

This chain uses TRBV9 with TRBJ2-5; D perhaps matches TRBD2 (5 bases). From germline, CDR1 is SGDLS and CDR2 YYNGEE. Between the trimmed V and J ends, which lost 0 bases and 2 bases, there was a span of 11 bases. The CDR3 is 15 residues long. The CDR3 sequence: CASSVVGASQETQYF. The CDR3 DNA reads TGTGCCAGCAGCGTAGTGGGAGCCAGTCAAGAGACCCAGTACTTC.

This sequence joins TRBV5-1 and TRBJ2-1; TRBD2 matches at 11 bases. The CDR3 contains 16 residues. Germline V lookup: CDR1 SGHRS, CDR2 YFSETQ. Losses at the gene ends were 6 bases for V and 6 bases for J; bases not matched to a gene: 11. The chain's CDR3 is CASTFLAGGPGNEQFF. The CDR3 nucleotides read TGCGCCAGCACCTTTTTAGCGGGAGGGCCGGGCAATGAGCAGTTCTTC. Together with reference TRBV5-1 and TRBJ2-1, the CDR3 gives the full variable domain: KAGVTQTPRYLIKTRGQQVTLSCSPISGHRSVSWYQQTPGQGLQFLFEYFSETQRNKGNFPGRFSGRQFSNSRSEMNVSTLELGDSALYLCASTFLAGGPGNEQFFGPGTRLTVL.

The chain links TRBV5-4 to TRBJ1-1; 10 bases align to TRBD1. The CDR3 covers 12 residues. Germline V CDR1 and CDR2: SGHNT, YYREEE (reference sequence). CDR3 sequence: CSGQGTNTEAFF. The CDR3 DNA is TGTTCGGGACAGGGGACGAACACTGAAGCTTTCTTT.

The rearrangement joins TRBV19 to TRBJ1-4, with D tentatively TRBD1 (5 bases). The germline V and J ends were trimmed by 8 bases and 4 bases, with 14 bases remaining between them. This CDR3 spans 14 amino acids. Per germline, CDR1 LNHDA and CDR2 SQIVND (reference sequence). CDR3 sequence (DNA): TGTGCCAGTGCACCACAGGCGGTTAATGAAAAACTGTTTTTT. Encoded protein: CASAPQAVNEKLFF.

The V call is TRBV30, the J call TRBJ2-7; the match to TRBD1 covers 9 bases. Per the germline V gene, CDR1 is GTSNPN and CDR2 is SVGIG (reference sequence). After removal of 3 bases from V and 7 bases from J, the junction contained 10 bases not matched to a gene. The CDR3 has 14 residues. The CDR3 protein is CAWSGLQGAREQYF. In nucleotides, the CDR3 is TGTGCCTGGAGCGGCTTACAGGGGGCTCGGGAGCAGTACTTC.

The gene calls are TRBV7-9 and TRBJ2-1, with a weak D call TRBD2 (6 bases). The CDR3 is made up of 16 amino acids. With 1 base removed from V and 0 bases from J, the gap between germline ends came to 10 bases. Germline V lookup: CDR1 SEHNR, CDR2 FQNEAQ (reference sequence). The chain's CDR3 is CASSLGTTSSYNEQFF. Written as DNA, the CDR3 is TGTGCCAGCAGCTTAGGGACTACGAGCTCCTACAATGAGCAGTTCTTC.

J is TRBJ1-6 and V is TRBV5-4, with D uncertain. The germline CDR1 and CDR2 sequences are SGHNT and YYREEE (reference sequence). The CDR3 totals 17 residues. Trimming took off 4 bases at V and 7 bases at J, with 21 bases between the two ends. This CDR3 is CASSIGALDGKNSPLHF. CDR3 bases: TGTGCCAGCAGCATTGGAGCTCTGGACGGGAAAAATTCACCCCTCCACTTT.

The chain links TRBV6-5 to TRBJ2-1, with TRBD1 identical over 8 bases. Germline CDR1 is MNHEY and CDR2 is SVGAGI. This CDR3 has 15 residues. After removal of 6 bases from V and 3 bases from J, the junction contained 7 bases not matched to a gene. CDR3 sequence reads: CASSTDRGDYNEQFF. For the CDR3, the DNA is TGTGCCAGCAGCACTGACAGGGGAGACTACAATGAGCAGTTCTTC.

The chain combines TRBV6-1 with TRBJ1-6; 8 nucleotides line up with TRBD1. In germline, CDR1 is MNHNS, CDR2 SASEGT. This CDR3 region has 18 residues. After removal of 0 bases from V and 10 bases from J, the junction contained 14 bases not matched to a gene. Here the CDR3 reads CASSEAALSTGAWSPLHF. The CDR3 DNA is TGTGCCAGCAGTGAAGCGGCCTTGTCGACAGGGGCATGGTCACCCCTCCACTTT.

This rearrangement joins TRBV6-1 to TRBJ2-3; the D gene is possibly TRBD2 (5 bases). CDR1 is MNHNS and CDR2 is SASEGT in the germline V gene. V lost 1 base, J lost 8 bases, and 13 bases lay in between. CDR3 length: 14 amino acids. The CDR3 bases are TGTGCCAGCAGTGAAGGGACTCGGTCGGGTACGCAGTATTTT. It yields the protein CASSEGTRSGTQYF.

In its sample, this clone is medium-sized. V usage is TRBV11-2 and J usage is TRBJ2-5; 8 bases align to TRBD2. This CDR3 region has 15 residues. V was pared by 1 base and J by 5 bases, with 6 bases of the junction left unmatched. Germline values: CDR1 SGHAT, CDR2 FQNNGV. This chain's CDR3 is CASSLAGGGMETQYF. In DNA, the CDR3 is TGTGCCAGCAGCTTAGCGGGCGGGGGGATGGAGACCCAGTACTTC.

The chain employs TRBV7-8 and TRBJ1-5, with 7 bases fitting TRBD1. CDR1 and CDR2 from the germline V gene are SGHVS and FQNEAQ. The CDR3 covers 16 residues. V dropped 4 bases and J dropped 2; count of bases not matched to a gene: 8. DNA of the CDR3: TGTGCCAGCAGCTCGACAGGGAACACACGCAATCAGCCCCAGCATTTT. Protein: CASSSTGNTRNQPQHF. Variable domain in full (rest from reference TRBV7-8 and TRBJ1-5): GAGVSQSPRYKVAKRGQDVALRCDPISGHVSLFWYQQALGQGPEFLTYFQNEAQLDKSGLPSDRFFAERPEGSVSTLKIQRTQQEDSAVYLCASSSTGNTRNQPQHFGDGTRLSIL.

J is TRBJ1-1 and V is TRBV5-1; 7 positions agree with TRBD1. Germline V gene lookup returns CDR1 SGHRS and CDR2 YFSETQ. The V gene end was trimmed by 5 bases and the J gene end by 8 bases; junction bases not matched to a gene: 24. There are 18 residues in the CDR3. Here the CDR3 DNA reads TGCGCCAGCAGGCCAGGAGGGACAGCGAAATTCTCGGAAACGGAAGCTTTCTTT. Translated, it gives CASRPGGTAKFSETEAFF.

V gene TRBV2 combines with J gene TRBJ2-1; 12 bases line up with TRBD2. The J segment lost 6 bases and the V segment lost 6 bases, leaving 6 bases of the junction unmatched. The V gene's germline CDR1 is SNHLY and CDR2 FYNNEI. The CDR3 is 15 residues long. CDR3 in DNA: TGTGCCAGCAGGGACGAACTAGCGGGAGGCAATGAGCAGTTCTTC. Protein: CASRDELAGGNEQFF.

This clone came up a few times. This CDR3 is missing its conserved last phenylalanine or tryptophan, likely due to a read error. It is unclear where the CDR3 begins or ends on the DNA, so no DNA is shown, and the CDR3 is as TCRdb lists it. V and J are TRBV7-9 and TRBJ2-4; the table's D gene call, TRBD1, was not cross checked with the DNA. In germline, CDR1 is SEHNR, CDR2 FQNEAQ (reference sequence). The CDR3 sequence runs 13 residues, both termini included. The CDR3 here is CASSLGQGRAIRV.

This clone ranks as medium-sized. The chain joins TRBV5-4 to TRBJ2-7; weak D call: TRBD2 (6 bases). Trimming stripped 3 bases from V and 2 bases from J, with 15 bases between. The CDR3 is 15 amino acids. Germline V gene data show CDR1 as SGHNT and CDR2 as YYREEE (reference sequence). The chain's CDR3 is CASSSMGGRAYEQYF. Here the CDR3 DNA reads TGTGCCAGCAGCTCAATGGGGGGACGGGCCTACGAGCAGTACTTC.